This TCR beta chain was retrieved from a study of T cells in Graves' hyperthyroidism and ophthalmopathy. Study context: Peripheral blood was obtained at initial diagnosis, preceding any treatment. Study-wide findings and caveats: With a median lead of approximately six months before onset, the model predicted ophthalmopathy. Among thyroid clonotypes expanded above 0.001, most also appeared in blood.

The V end lost 0 bases, the J end lost 2 bases, and 17 bases lay between the germline ends. This CDR3 is built from 17 residues. Germline CDR1 and CDR2: SGHRS and YFSETQ. This clonotype was detected once. No antigen is known for it. RNA transcripts yielded amplified TCR beta CDR3 regions. During a first-round RT-PCR of the TCR CDR3, the HTBI primer set was used. TCRdb called the multiplex PCR reads again in MiXCR, with one record for every CDR3 protein. Altogether about 400,000 distinct CDR3 sequences are present, over 12% being singletons, with the ten largest covering about 12%. The sequence came from a young man with Graves' ophthalmopathy. The V and J genes are TRBV5-1 and TRBJ2-5, with D tentatively TRBD2 (5 bases). The material sequenced was blood. CDR3 coding DNA: TGCGCCAGCAGCTTGGTAAGCGGCGGTAGATTTCAAGAGACCCAGTACTTC. Amino acid sequence: CASSLVSGGRFQETQYF.